This T cell receptor beta chain originates from a study of cytomegalovirus exposure and HLA in healthy donors. Study-level points and caveats: When analyzed later, the rates of TCR association showed variation by HLA locus, with DRB1 the most and HLA-C the fewest. Presence/absence analysis assumed near-uniform sequencing depth across donors. Cytomegalovirus association was assigned to about 180 TCR beta chains.

Notes on this clone: The target antigen is unknown.

The PCR employed 60 Vbeta primers together with 13 Jbeta primers. Assay: immunoSEQ multiplex PCR; the TCRdb copy retains only in-frame clones and omits some. This sample carries 100,000 to 150,000 clones, about 78% of them seen once, and the ten largest clones take under 1.5%. Germline lookup yields CDR1 SQVTM and CDR2 ANQGSEA. Germline trimming cut 6 bases from V and 5 bases from J; bases unmatched to any gene: 5. The CDR3 is made up of 12 amino acids. The origin of this receptor is a female donor in good health and CMV-seronegative. Sequences were obtained from PBMCs. The chain is built from TRBV29-1 and TRBJ1-1, with 8 bases fitting TRBD1. CDR3 sequence reads: CSVGQGGTEAFF. In DNA form, the CDR3 reads TGCAGCGTCGGACAGGGAGGAACTGAAGCTTTCTTT.